This paragraph reports one T cell receptor (beta chain). No antigen is known for it. The PCR had 60 Vbeta and 13 Jbeta primers. Clones were read by immunoSEQ multiplex PCR, and TCRdb kept only the in-frame ones, dropping some. The sample lists approximately 60,000 clones; about 80% were seen once. The data were taken from a study of cytomegalovirus exposure and HLA in healthy donors. Study overall: Some 85 million unique TCRs, all from HLA-typed donors, were included in an early release of the data. General study findings and limits: Earlier analysis looked at TCR beta V segments, and most were productive about 87% or about 30% of the time. Most subjects had HLA-A and HLA-B alleles reportedly predicted accurately by TCR beta sequences. Highly shared sequence variants in one cluster were likely a sequencing artifact.

This CDR3 contains 16 residues. Germline V lookup: CDR1 SGHAT, CDR2 FQNNGV. The V gene end was trimmed by 5 bases and the J gene end by 1 base; junction bases not matched to a gene: 10. Sequenced material: PBMCs. This TCR derives from a man between 25 and 39 years old in good health and CMV-seronegative. V gene TRBV11-2 combines with J gene TRBJ1-1; 7 bases match TRBD1. CDR3 DNA: TGTGCCAGCAGCCCCGTTGGAGGGGGCTGGAACACTGAAGCTTTCTTT. Translating gives CASSPVGGGWNTEAFF.